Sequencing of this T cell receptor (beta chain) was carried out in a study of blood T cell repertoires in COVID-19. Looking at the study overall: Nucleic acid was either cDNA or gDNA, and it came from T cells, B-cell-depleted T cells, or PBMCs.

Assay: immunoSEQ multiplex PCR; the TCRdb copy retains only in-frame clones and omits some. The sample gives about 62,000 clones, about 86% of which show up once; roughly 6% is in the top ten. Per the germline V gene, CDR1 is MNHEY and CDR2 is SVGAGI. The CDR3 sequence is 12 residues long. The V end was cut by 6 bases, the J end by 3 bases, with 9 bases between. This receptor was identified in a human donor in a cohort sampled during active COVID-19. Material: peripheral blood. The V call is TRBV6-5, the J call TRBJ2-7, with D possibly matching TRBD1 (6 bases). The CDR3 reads CASRQGLYEQYF. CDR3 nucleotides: TGTGCCAGCAGACAGGGCCTCTACGAGCAGTACTTC.